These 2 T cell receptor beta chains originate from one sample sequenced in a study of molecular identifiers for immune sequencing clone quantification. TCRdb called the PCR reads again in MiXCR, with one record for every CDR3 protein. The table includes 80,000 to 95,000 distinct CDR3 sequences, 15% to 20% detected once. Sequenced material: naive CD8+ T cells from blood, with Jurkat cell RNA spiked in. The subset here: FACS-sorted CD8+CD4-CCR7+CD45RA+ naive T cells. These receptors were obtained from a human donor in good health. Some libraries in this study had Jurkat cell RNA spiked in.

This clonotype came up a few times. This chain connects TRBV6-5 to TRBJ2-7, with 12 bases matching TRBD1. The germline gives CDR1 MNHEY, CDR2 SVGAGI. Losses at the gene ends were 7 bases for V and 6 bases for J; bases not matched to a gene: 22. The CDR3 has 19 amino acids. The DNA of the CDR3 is TGTGCCAGCACTGTCAGCGGGACAGGGGGCCCTAGCGGGAGCGGCGAGCAGTACTTC. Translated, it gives CASTVSGTGGPSGSGEQYF.

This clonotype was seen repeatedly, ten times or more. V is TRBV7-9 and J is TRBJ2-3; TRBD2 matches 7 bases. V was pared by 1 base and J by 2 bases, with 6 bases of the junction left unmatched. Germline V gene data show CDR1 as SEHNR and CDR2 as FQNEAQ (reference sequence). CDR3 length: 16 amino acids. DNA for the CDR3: TGTGCCAGCAGCTTAGTTGGGGGAGGGCTCACAGATACGCAGTATTTT. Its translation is CASSLVGGGLTDTQYF.